This TCR beta chain is drawn from a study of early T cells in non-severe SARS-CoV-2 infection. Study in general: Unpaired chains resulted from sequencing bulk RNA of unsorted whole blood.

Tagging with unique molecular identifiers was applied to individual cDNA molecules. TCRdb reanalysed the 5' RACE reads using MiXCR and keeps one entry per CDR3 protein. The repertoire has tens of thousands of distinct CDR3 sequences, 9% to 15% of them found once; the top ten carry more than 15%. Study observations and caveats: Private and CD4 specificities were missed by VDJdb matching, skewed to anti-spike CD8.

V was shortened by 3 bases and J by 9 bases, with 9 bases between the two germline ends. CDR1 is DFQATT and CDR2 is SNEGSKA in the germline V gene (reference sequence). This CDR3 is 11 amino acids long. This clonotype has at least ten counts. Antigen specificity is unknown. The V and J genes are TRBV20-1 and TRBJ2-1, with TRBD2 as a possible D gene (6 bases). The clonotype originates from an adult who was a healthcare worker with PCR-confirmed SARS-CoV-2 infection or an uninfected control (not recorded which). The sequenced sample consisted of whole blood. The CDR3 reads CSARDYGEQFF. The CDR3 DNA reads as TGCAGTGCTAGGGACTATGGTGAGCAGTTCTTC.